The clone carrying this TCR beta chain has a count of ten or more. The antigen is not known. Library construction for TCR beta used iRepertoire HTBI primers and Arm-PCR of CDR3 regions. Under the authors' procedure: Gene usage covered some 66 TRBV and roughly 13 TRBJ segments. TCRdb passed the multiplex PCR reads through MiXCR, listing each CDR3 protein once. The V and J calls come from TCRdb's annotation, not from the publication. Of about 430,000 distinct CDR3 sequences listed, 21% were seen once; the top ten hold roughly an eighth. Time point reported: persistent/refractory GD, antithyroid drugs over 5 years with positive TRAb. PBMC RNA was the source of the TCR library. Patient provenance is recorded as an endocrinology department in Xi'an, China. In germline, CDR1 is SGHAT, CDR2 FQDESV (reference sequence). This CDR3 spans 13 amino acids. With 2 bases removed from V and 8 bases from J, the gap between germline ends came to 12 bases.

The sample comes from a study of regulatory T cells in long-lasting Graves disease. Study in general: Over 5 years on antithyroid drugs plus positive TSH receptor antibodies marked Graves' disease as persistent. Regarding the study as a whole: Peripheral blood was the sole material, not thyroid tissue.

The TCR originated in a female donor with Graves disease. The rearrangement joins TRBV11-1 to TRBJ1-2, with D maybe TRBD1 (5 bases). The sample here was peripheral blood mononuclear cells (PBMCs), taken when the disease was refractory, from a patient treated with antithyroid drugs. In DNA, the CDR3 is TGTGCCAGCAGCTTAATCGGGGGGAGCGGCTACACCTTC. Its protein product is CASSLIGGSGYTF.